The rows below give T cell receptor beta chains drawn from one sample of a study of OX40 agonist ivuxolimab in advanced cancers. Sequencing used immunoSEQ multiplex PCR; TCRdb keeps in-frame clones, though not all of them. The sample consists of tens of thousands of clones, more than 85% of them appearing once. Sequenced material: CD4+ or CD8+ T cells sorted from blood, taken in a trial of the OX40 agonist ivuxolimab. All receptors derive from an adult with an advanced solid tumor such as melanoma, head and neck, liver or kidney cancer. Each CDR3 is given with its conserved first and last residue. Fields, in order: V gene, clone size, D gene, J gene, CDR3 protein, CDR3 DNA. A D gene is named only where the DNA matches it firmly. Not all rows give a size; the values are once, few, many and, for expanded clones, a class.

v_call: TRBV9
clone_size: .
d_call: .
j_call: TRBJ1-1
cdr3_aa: CASSAFLDNTEAFF
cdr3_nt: TGTGCCAGCAGCGCGTTTTTGGACAACACTGAAGCTTTCTTT

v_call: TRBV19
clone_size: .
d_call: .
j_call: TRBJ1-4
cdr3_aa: CASSISPALNEKLFF
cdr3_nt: TGTGCCAGTAGTATAAGTCCAGCCTTAAATGAAAAACTGTTTTTT

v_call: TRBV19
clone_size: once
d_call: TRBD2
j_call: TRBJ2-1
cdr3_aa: CASSLPGGPLNEQFF
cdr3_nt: TGTGCCAGTAGCTTACCGGGGGGGCCATTGAATGAGCAGTTCTTC

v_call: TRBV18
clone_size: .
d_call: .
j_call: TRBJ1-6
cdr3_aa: CASSPGGMTPLHF
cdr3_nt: TGTGCCAGCTCACCAGGGGGGATGACACCCCTCCACTTT

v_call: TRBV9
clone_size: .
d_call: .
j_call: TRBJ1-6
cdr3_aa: CASSSDSPLHF
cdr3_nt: TGTGCCAGCAGCTCGGATTCACCCCTCCACTTT

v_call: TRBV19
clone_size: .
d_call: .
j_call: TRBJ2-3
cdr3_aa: CASSRRYSTDTQYF
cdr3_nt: TGTGCCAGTAGCCGACGCTATAGCACAGATACGCAGTATTTT

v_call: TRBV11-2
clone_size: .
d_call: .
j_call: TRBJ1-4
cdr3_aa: CASSAPGAGGVEKLFF
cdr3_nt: TGTGCCAGCAGCGCCCCCGGGGCCGGAGGTGTTGAAAAACTGTTTTTT

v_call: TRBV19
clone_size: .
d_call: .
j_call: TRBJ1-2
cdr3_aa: CASNEGDLYGYTF
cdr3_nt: TGTGCCAGTAACGAGGGGGACCTCTATGGCTACACCTTC

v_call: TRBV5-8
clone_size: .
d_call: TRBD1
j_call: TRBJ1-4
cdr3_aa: CASSLQGGNEKLFF
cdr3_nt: TGTGCCAGCAGCCTGCAGGGGGGGAATGAAAAACTGTTTTTT

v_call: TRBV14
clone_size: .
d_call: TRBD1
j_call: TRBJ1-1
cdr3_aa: CASRPDRGQNTEAFF
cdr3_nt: TGTGCCAGCAGGCCGGACAGGGGACAGAACACTGAAGCTTTCTTT

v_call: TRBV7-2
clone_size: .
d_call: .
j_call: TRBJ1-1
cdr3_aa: CASSSHRVPNTEAFF
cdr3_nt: TGTGCCAGCAGCTCCCACAGGGTCCCGAACACTGAAGCTTTCTTT

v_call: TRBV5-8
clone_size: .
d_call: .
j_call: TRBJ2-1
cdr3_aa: CASLGYNAYNEQFF
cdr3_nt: TGTGCCAGCCTTGGGTACAATGCCTACAATGAGCAGTTCTTC

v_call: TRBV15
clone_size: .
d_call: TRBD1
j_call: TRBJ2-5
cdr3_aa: CATSRERDRGQETQYF
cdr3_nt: TGTGCCACCAGCAGAGAAAGGGACAGGGGCCAAGAGACCCAGTACTTC

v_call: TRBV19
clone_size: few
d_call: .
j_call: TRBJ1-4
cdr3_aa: CASTHLEKLFF
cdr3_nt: TGTGCCAGTACACACCTTGAAAAACTGTTTTTT

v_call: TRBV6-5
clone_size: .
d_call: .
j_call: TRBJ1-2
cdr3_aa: CASSYFQGGDYGYTF
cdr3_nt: TGTGCCAGCAGTTACTTTCAGGGTGGAGACTATGGCTACACCTTC

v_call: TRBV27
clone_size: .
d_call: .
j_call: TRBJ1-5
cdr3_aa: CASSQRGQNSNQPQHF
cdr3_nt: TGTGCCAGCAGTCAACGAGGACAGAATAGCAATCAGCCCCAGCATTTT

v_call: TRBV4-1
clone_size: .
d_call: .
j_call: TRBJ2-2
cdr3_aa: CASSQVDATVHGFTGELFF
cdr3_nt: TGCGCCAGCAGCCAAGTAGACGCGACAGTCCACGGATTCACCGGGGAGCTGTTTTTT

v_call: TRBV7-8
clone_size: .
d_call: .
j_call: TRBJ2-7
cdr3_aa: CASSPSGLATYEQYF
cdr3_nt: TGTGCCAGCAGCCCTTCTGGACTGGCTACCTACGAGCAGTACTTC

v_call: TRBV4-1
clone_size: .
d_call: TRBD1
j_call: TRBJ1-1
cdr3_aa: CASSAIGGRNTEAFF
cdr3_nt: TGCGCCAGCAGCGCCATAGGGGGCCGGAACACTGAAGCTTTCTTT

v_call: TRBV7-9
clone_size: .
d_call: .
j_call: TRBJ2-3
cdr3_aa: CASSSELGSSTDTQYF
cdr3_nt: TGTGCCAGCAGCTCCGAGCTGGGTTCTAGCACAGATACGCAGTATTTT

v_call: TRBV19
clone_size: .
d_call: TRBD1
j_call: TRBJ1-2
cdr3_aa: CASSPATGGEYGYTF
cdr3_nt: TGTGCCAGTAGTCCGGCGACAGGGGGAGAATATGGCTACACCTTC

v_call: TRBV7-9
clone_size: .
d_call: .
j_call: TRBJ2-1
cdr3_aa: CASSTGTTYNEQFF
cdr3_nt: TGTGCCAGCAGCACCGGGACCACCTACAATGAGCAGTTCTTC

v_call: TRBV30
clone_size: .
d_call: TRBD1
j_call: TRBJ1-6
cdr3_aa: CAWSLGQGLNSPLHF
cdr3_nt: TGTGCCTGGAGTCTCGGACAGGGGCTTAATTCACCCCTCCACTTT

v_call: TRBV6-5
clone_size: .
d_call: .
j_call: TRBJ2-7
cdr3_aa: CASSYGGQGNEQYF
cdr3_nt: TGTGCCAGCAGTTACGGGGGCCAGGGGAACGAGCAGTACTTC

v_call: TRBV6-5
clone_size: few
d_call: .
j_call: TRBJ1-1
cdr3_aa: CASSYSKNGNTEAFF
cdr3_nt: TGTGCCAGCAGTTACTCGAAAAATGGGAACACTGAAGCTTTCTTT

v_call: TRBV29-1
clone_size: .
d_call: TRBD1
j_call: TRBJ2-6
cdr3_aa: CSVPTGIDSGANVLTF
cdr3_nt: TGCAGCGTGCCGACAGGGATCGACTCTGGGGCCAACGTCCTGACTTTC

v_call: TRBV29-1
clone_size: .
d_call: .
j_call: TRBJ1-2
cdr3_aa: CSAPGGADYGYTF
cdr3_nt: TGCAGCGCCCCGGGAGGAGCAGACTATGGCTACACCTTC

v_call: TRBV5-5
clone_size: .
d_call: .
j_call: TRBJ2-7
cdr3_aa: CASSEADLWGYEQYF
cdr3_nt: TGTGCCAGCAGCGAGGCGGACCTATGGGGCTACGAGCAGTACTTC

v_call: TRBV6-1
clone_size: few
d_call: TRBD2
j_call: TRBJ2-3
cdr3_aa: CASSFFRGVTDTQYF
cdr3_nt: TGTGCCAGCTCATTTTTTCGGGGGGTCACAGATACGCAGTATTTT

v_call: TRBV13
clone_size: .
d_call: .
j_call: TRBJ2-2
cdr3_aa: CASSLGQGGTGELFF
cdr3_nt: TGTGCCAGCAGCCTAGGCCAGGGAGGCACCGGGGAGCTGTTTTTT

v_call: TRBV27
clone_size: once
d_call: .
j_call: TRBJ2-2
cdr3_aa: CASSLFPGELFF
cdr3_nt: TGTGCCAGCAGTCTATTCCCCGGGGAGCTGTTTTTT

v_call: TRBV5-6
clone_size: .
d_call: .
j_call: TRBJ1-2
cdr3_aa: CASSLGTSYYGYTF
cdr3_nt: TGTGCCAGCAGCTTGGGCACCTCCTACTATGGCTACACCTTC

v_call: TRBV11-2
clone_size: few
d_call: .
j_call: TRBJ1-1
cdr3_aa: CASSLGGNTEAFF
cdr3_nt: TGTGCCAGCAGCTTAGGAGGGAACACTGAAGCTTTCTTT

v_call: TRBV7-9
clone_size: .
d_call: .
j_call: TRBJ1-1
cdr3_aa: CASSLRGTEAFF
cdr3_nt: TGTGCCAGCAGTTTGAGAGGCACTGAAGCTTTCTTT

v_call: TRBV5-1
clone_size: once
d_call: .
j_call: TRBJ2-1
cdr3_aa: CASNTGGGNEQFF
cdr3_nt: TGCGCCAGCAATACGGGGGGCGGAAATGAGCAGTTCTTC

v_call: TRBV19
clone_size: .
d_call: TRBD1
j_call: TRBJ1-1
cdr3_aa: CASSLGTATEAFF
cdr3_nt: TGTGCCAGTAGTCTCGGGACAGCCACTGAAGCTTTCTTT

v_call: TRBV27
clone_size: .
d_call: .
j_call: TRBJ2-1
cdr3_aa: CASSFPGEGNEQFF
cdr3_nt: TGTGCCAGCAGTTTTCCAGGGGAGGGCAATGAGCAGTTCTTC

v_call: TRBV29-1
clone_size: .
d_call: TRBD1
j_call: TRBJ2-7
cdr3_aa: CSARTGITYEQYF
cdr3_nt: TGCAGCGCACGGACAGGGATAACCTACGAGCAGTACTTC

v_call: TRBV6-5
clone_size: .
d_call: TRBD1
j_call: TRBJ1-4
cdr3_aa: CASSYLRTGLNEKLFF
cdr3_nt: TGTGCCAGCAGTTACTTAAGGACAGGGTTAAATGAAAAACTGTTTTTT

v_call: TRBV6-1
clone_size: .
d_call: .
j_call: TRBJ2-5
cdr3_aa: CASSERGWRETQYF
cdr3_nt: TGTGCCAGCAGTGAAAGGGGGTGGAGGGAGACCCAGTACTTC

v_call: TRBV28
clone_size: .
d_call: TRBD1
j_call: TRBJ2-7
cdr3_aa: CASSGTGSSYEQYF
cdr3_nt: TGTGCCAGCAGCGGGACAGGGTCTTCCTACGAGCAGTACTTC

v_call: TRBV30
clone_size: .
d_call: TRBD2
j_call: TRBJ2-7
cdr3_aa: CAWSVTPFERGHSYEQYF
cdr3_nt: TGTGCCTGGAGTGTAACCCCTTTCGAGCGGGGGCACTCCTACGAGCAGTACTTC

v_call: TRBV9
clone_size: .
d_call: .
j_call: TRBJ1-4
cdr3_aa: CASSVEGTGNEKLFF
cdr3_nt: TGTGCCAGCAGCGTAGAGGGGACTGGGAATGAAAAACTGTTTTTT

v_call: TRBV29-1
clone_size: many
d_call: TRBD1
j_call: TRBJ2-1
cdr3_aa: CSVETGTGNEQFF
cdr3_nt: TGCAGCGTGGAGACAGGGACGGGCAATGAGCAGTTCTTC

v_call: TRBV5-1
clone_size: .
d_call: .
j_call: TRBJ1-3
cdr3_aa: CASSSGQMDTIYF
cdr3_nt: TGCGCCAGCAGCTCCGGACAGATGGACACCATATATTTT